Shown below are 21 T cell receptor beta chains from a single sample sequenced in a study of chronic HIV infection and antiretroviral therapy. TCRdb re-analysed the 5' RACE reads in MiXCR, keeping a single row per CDR3 protein. This sample has about 48,000 distinct CDR3 sequences, with about 20% found just once. The sequenced sample was peripheral blood. These receptors all stem from an adult who had HIV and had not received antiretroviral therapy, or was an uninfected healthy control (not recorded which).

A few counts support this clonotype. J is TRBJ2-3 and V is TRBV11-2; 11 nucleotides align to TRBD2. The CDR3 is made up of 19 amino acids. Germline CDR1 and CDR2: SGHAT and FQNNGV. After removal of 4 bases from V and 5 bases from J, the junction contained 17 bases not matched to a gene. CDR3 sequence (DNA): TGTGCCAGCAGCTCCCGCCCGAGTAGCGGGAGGGCTCTGGGAGATACGCAGTATTTT. It specifies CASSSRPSSGRALGDTQYF.

The chain joins TRBV10-3 to TRBJ1-4; no firm D call. The CDR3 runs 15 residues. CDR1 ENHRY and CDR2 SYGVKD come from the germline V gene. V was shortened by 0 bases and J by 8 bases, with 13 bases between the two germline ends. CDR3 sequence: CAISESTKVGEKLFF. DNA for the CDR3: TGTGCCATCAGTGAGTCAACTAAGGTGGGAGAAAAACTGTTTTTT.

This clonotype was counted a few times. The chain couples TRBV10-2 to TRBJ1-1; D is perhaps TRBD1 (5 bases). CDR1 WSHSY and CDR2 SAAADI come from the germline V gene. Trimming cost V 4 bases and J 6 bases, with 12 bases left between them. This CDR3 is 13 amino acids long. The CDR3: CASSGGVLPEAFF. The DNA of the CDR3 is TGCGCCAGCAGTGGGGGGGTCCTGCCTGAAGCTTTCTTT.

The rearrangement links TRBV28 to TRBJ2-7; D is possibly TRBD1 or TRBD2 (5 bases each). Trimming removed 5 bases from V and 6 bases from J, with 11 bases in between. Per germline, CDR1 MDHEN and CDR2 SYDVKM. The CDR3 covers 12 residues. The CDR3 here is CASSGDPFEQYF. DNA of the CDR3: TGTGCCAGCAGTGGGGACCCCTTCGAGCAGTACTTC.

The CDR3 DNA follows: TGTGCCATCAGTGACGACAGAAAAGAGACCCAGTACTTC. Protein: CAISDDRKETQYF. The chain combines TRBV10-3 with TRBJ2-5; TRBD1 is a possible D gene (5 bases). Looked up from germline, CDR1 is ENHRY and CDR2 is SYGVKD. Trimming removed 3 bases from V and 3 bases from J, with 8 bases in between. The CDR3 sequence is 13 residues long.

The table lists this clonotype with a few counts. The genes are TRBV27 and TRBJ2-1; 8 bases map to TRBD2. The germline V gene encodes CDR1 MNHEY and CDR2 SMNVEV (reference sequence). This CDR3 contains 18 residues. The V segment lost 5 bases and the J segment 6 bases; nucleotides outside the gene matches: 18. The CDR3 region is CASSQGWWVAGLGNEQFF. The CDR3 DNA sequence: TGTGCCAGCAGTCAAGGGTGGTGGGTAGCGGGATTAGGCAATGAGCAGTTCTTC.

This chain joins TRBV28 and TRBJ2-7; D unresolved. Per germline, CDR1 MDHEN and CDR2 SYDVKM. V was trimmed by 5 bases and J by 2 bases, leaving 10 bases between them. The CDR3 is 13 residues long. Here the CDR3 reads CASSPPGAYEQYF. The DNA for the CDR3 is TGTGCCAGCAGTCCCCCGGGCGCCTACGAGCAGTACTTC.

This sequence joins TRBV9 and TRBJ2-5; perhaps TRBD2 as D (6 bases). This CDR3 comprises 13 residues. The ends were cut back, 0 bases at V and 6 bases at J, with 9 bases in the middle. Per germline, CDR1 SGDLS and CDR2 YYNGEE. CDR3 nucleotide sequence: TGTGCCAGCAGCGTAGTCGCGGGGAAGACCCAGTACTTC. This encodes CASSVVAGKTQYF.

This clonotype has only a few counts. In nucleotides, the CDR3 is TGCAGCGTTGAAGAGGGACCAATCCTAGATACGCAGTATTTT. Protein: CSVEEGPILDTQYF. The chain couples TRBV29-1 to TRBJ2-3; either TRBD1 or TRBD2 may supply D (5 bases each). V gave up 0 bases and J gave up 5 bases, with 12 bases separating them. Germline CDR1 reads SQVTM; CDR2 reads ANQGSEA. CDR3 size: 14 residues.

This clonotype was seen only a few times. V and J are TRBV2 and TRBJ2-3, with TRBD2 matching over 15 bases. CDR1 is SNHLY and CDR2 is FYNNEI in the germline V gene. V lost 4 bases, J lost 3 bases, and 5 bases stayed unmatched. This CDR3 comprises 17 residues. As DNA, the CDR3 is TGTGCCAGCAGTGGGACTAGCGGGAGGGCCGGGACAGATACGCAGTATTTT. Its protein product is CASSGTSGRAGTDTQYF.

This clonotype has a handful of counts. This rearrangement joins TRBV19 to TRBJ2-3, with D perhaps being TRBD1 or TRBD2 (6 bases each). This CDR3 has 17 residues. V was clipped by 7 bases and J by 1 base, with 21 bases between them. Germline-derived CDR1 and CDR2 are LNHDA and SQIVND (reference sequence). The CDR3 DNA reads as TGTGCCAGTACCCTAGGGGGGCTCGGGGGACGCACAGATACGCAGTATTTT. The encoded protein is CASTLGGLGGRTDTQYF.

Only a few counts were recorded for this clonotype. The chain is built from TRBV25-1 and TRBJ2-7; D is undetermined. Trimming removed 4 bases from V and 1 base from J, with 8 bases in between. The CDR3 is 13 amino acids. Germline CDR1 reads MGHDK; CDR2 reads SYGVNS. The CDR3 DNA sequence: TGTGCCAGCAGTGGGAAGGTTTCCTACGAGCAGTACTTC. Its protein product is CASSGKVSYEQYF.

V usage is TRBV25-1 and J usage is TRBJ1-2; D perhaps matches TRBD1 (5 bases). The CDR3 extends over 13 amino acids. Deletions cut 2 bases from V and 3 bases from J, with 7 bases between. Germline-derived CDR1 and CDR2 are MGHDK and SYGVNS. CDR3 sequence reads: CASSEQGDYGYTF. The CDR3 DNA sequence: TGTGCCAGCAGTGAACAGGGTGACTATGGCTACACCTTC.

A few counts support this clonotype. V usage is TRBV28 and J usage is TRBJ2-2, with D possibly called TRBD1 or TRBD2 (5 bases each). The length of the CDR3 is 17 residues. Trimming stripped 5 bases from V and 1 base from J, with 17 bases between. The germline CDR1 and CDR2 sequences are MDHEN and SYDVKM. The CDR3 DNA follows: TGTGCCAGCAGTGACCCTAGGGGAGCGTTGAACACCGGGGAGCTGTTTTTT. This encodes CASSDPRGALNTGELFF. Full variable domain (missing parts from reference TRBV28 and TRBJ2-2): DVKVTQSSRYLVKRTGEKVFLECVQDMDHENMFWYRQDPGLGLRLIYFSYDVKMKEKGDIPEGYSVSREKKERFSLILESASTNQTSMYLCASSDPRGALNTGELFFGEGSRLTVL.

This clonotype was seen ten or more times. This chain uses TRBV7-3 with TRBJ1-1; D gene unclear. Germline loops: CDR1 SGHTA, CDR2 FQGTGA. This CDR3 is built from 14 residues. Trimming pared 5 bases from V and 4 bases from J, leaving 14 bases between. CDR3 sequence: CASSTGMAGTEAFF. CDR3 coding DNA: TGTGCCAGCAGCACCGGGATGGCGGGCACTGAAGCTTTCTTT. The entire variable domain, with the rest obtained from reference TRBV7-3 and TRBJ1-1, is as follows: GAGVSQTPSNKVTEKGKYVELRCDPISGHTALYWYRQSLGQGPEFLIYFQGTGAADDSGLPNDRFFAVRPEGSVSTLKIQRTERGDSAVYLCASSTGMAGTEAFFGQGTRLTVV.

The chain uses TRBV28 and TRBJ2-7; possible D gene TRBD2, 5 bases. The germline V and J ends were trimmed by 2 bases and 6 bases, with 11 bases remaining between them. The germline V gene encodes CDR1 MDHEN and CDR2 SYDVKM. The CDR3 runs 13 residues. CDR3 region: CASSLPSRGEQYF. The CDR3 nucleotides are TGTGCCAGCAGTTTACCCTCTCGGGGCGAGCAGTACTTC.

The rearrangement uses TRBV28 and TRBJ2-2; 9 nucleotides match TRBD2. This CDR3 comprises 15 residues. The V gene's germline CDR1 is MDHEN and CDR2 SYDVKM. With 7 bases clipped from V and 5 bases from J, the junction kept 8 bases outside the gene matches. This CDR3 is CASISGGEGTGELFF. The CDR3 DNA sequence: TGTGCCAGCATTAGCGGGGGAGAGGGGACCGGGGAGCTGTTTTTT. Using reference TRBV28 and TRBJ2-2 for the parts outside the CDR3, the full variable domain is DVKVTQSSRYLVKRTGEKVFLECVQDMDHENMFWYRQDPGLGLRLIYFSYDVKMKEKGDIPEGYSVSREKKERFSLILESASTNQTSMYLCASISGGEGTGELFFGEGSRLTVL.

This clonotype was counted many times. This rearrangement joins TRBV18 to TRBJ2-3; 8 positions agree with TRBD2. V dropped 3 bases and J dropped 3; count of bases not matched to a gene: 8. This CDR3 has 16 residues. Germline V gene data show CDR1 as KGHSH and CDR2 as LQKENI. This CDR3 is CASSPRSGSRTDTQYF. The DNA of the CDR3 is TGTGCCAGCTCACCTCGAAGCGGGAGCCGAACAGATACGCAGTATTTT.

The rearrangement joins TRBV5-1 to TRBJ2-3; D is ambiguous. The CDR3 length is 14 residues. The V gene's germline CDR1 is SGHRS and CDR2 YFSETQ. V lost 0 bases and J 8 bases, leaving 13 bases between the germline ends. CDR3: CASSLELGSGTQYF. For the CDR3, the DNA is TGCGCCAGCAGCTTGGAACTTGGGTCGGGTACGCAGTATTTT.

This clonotype has only a few counts. DNA for the CDR3: TGTGCCAGCAGTTTAGACAGGGGGTACACTGAAGCTTTCTTT. Residues: CASSLDRGYTEAFF. The chain joins TRBV28 to TRBJ1-1; 9 positions match TRBD1. The V gene's germline CDR1 is MDHEN and CDR2 SYDVKM. This CDR3 spans 14 amino acids. V lost 2 bases and J lost 3; bases outside the gene matches: 1.

The rearrangement joins TRBV5-1 to TRBJ1-1, with 7 bases aligning to TRBD1. Looked up from germline, CDR1 is SGHRS and CDR2 is YFSETQ. After removal of 8 bases from V and 4 bases from J, the junction contained 5 bases not matched to a gene. The CDR3 runs 12 residues. The chain's CDR3 is CARTRGGTEAFF. CDR3 bases: TGCGCCAGGACCAGGGGGGGCACTGAAGCTTTCTTT.